The 19 T cell receptor beta chains given below trace back to one sample, sequenced in a study of cytomegalovirus exposure and HLA in healthy donors. A multiplex PCR was run with 60 Vbeta primers and 13 Jbeta primers. Profiled with immunoSEQ multiplex PCR; TCRdb holds only in-frame clones, not every one. The repertoire holds fewer than 250,000 clones, with roughly 79% as singletons. Sequencing was done on a sample of PBMCs. The source is a male donor in good health and CMV-seronegative.

This chain joins TRBV6-4 and TRBJ2-3; 7 nucleotides match TRBD1. V shed 6 bases, J shed 0 bases, and the junction held 6 bases outside the gene matches. CDR1 and CDR2 from the germline V gene are MRHNA and SNTAGT. The CDR3 consists of 15 residues. The CDR3 bases are TGTGCCAGCAGACGGACAGGACTTAGCACAGATACGCAGTATTTT. Encoded protein: CASRRTGLSTDTQYF.

V usage is TRBV30 and J usage is TRBJ1-5; 8 bases fit TRBD1. The V segment lost 0 bases and the J segment 0 bases; nucleotides outside the gene matches: 7. The V gene's germline CDR1 is GTSNPN and CDR2 SVGIG (reference sequence). This CDR3 is 17 amino acids long. The CDR3, as DNA: TGTGCCTGGAGTGTACCCGGGACAGGCTATAGCAATCAGCCCCAGCATTTT. This gives the protein CAWSVPGTGYSNQPQHF.

The chain uses TRBV7-2 and TRBJ2-7; 12 nucleotides line up with TRBD2. Germline CDR1 and CDR2: SGHTA and FQGNSA. The CDR3 has 14 amino acids. Losses at the gene ends were 3 bases for V and 5 bases for J; bases not matched to a gene: 2. The CDR3 loop reads CASSFRLAGDEQYF. In nucleotides, the CDR3 is TGTGCCAGCAGCTTTCGACTAGCGGGAGACGAGCAGTACTTC.

The chain employs TRBV7-2 and TRBJ1-5; 7 positions match TRBD1. Germline CDR1 and CDR2: SGHTA and FQGNSA. Trimming took 5 bases from V and 2 from J; bases not matched to a gene: 6. CDR3 length: 15 residues. The chain's CDR3 is CASSPNRGGNQPQHF. CDR3 sequence (DNA): TGTGCCAGCAGCCCAAACAGGGGCGGCAATCAGCCCCAGCATTTT.

The chain joins TRBV30 to TRBJ1-6; D remains unclear. Germline V gene data show CDR1 as GTSNPN and CDR2 as SVGIG (reference sequence). V lost 7 bases, J lost 7 bases, and 17 bases lay in between. This CDR3 contains 14 residues. CDR3 sequence: CASTPLNGNSPLHF. CDR3 DNA sequence: TGTGCCTCCACCCCACTGAACGGGAATTCACCCCTCCACTTT.

The chain carries TRBV30 and TRBJ1-1, with D hard to call. The CDR3 is 13 amino acids. V lost 0 bases to trimming and J lost 3 bases, with 8 bases between them. In germline, CDR1 is GTSNPN, CDR2 SVGIG (reference sequence). CDR3 amino acids: CAWSVLVDTEAFF. The CDR3 DNA is TGTGCCTGGAGTGTACTGGTAGACACTGAAGCTTTCTTT. Full variable domain (outside the CDR3, taken from reference TRBV30 and TRBJ1-1): SQTIHQWPATLVQPVGSPLSLECTVEGTSNPNLYWYRQAAGRGLQLLFYSVGIGQISSEVPQNLSASRPQDRQFILSSKKLLLSDSGFYLCAWSVLVDTEAFFGQGTRLTVV.

Only one count was recorded for this clone. V is TRBV6-5 and J is TRBJ1-4, with 8 bases identical to TRBD1. CDR1 is MNHEY, CDR2 SVGAGI, per germline. The CDR3 runs 14 residues. Losses at the gene ends were 6 bases for V and 6 bases for J; bases not matched to a gene: 6. The CDR3 nucleotides read TGTGCCAGCAGAACACAGGGGGGTGATGAAAAACTGTTTTTT. Translating it yields CASRTQGGDEKLFF.

This chain joins TRBV30 and TRBJ1-2, with 9 bases identical to TRBD1. The trim removed 0 bases at V and 5 bases at J, leaving 10 bases unmatched. Germline CDR1 GTSNPN, CDR2 SVGIG (reference sequence). This CDR3 contains 16 residues. CDR3 loop: CAWSVGAGQGSYGYTF. The CDR3 DNA follows: TGTGCCTGGAGTGTAGGCGCCGGACAGGGGAGTTATGGCTACACCTTC.

The chain employs TRBV30 and TRBJ1-4; D remains ambiguous. CDR3 length equals 13 residues. V lost 0 bases to trimming and J lost 4 bases, with 6 bases between them. Looked up from germline, CDR1 is GTSNPN and CDR2 is SVGIG (reference sequence). CDR3 nucleotide sequence: TGTGCCTGGAGTGTACGGGGTAATGAAAAACTGTTTTTT. This sequence encodes CAWSVRGNEKLFF.

The J gene is TRBJ1-2, the V gene TRBV28, with D possibly being TRBD1 (5 bases). V lost 7 bases, J lost 0 bases, and 18 bases lay in between. CDR3 length equals 16 residues. Germline V lookup: CDR1 MDHEN, CDR2 SYDVKM. CDR3 region: CASTWGGSSSNYGYTF. Here the CDR3 DNA reads TGTGCCAGCACCTGGGGGGGTTCCTCTTCTAACTATGGCTACACCTTC.

The chain carries TRBV6-4 and TRBJ2-1; D unresolved. This CDR3 has 15 amino acids. V was clipped by 0 bases and J by 7 bases, with 13 bases between them. Germline CDR1 is MRHNA and CDR2 is SNTAGT. The CDR3 coding sequence is TGTGCCAGCAGTGACTCGAGCCGGCCTAGTAATGAGCAGTTCTTC. Its protein product is CASSDSSRPSNEQFF.

The V and J genes are TRBV5-1 and TRBJ2-3; 10 nucleotides line up with TRBD2. This CDR3 is built from 15 residues. From germline, CDR1 is SGHRS and CDR2 YFSETQ. With 5 bases clipped from V and 2 bases from J, the junction kept 5 bases outside the gene matches. CDR3: CASRLAGAHTDTQYF. Here the CDR3 DNA reads TGCGCCAGCAGGCTAGCGGGGGCACACACAGATACGCAGTATTTT.

The gene calls are TRBV28 and TRBJ1-1, with D possibly matching TRBD1 (5 bases). The V and J ends lost 4 bases and 4 bases respectively, with 10 bases between them. Germline lookup yields CDR1 MDHEN and CDR2 SYDVKM. The CDR3 sequence is 13 residues long. This CDR3 reads CASSWGGLTEAFF. The CDR3 DNA follows: TGTGCCAGCAGTTGGGGGGGTCTCACTGAAGCTTTCTTT.

CDR3 DNA sequence: TGCGCCAGCAGCCACAGGGTTTCCACTGAAGCTTTCTTT. Residues: CASSHRVSTEAFF. This rearrangement joins TRBV4-1 to TRBJ1-1; TRBD1 might be the D (5 bases). Trimming removed 3 bases from V and 4 bases from J, with 9 bases in between. The CDR3 has 13 amino acids. The germline V gene has CDR1 MGHRA and CDR2 YSYEKL.

The V gene is TRBV6-5, the J gene TRBJ1-4; 9 bases map to TRBD1. This CDR3 contains 16 residues. The germline gives CDR1 MNHEY, CDR2 SVGAGI. The ends lost 4 bases at V and 4 bases at J; junction bases unmatched: 7. In nucleotides, the CDR3 is TGTGCCAGCAGTTGGACAGGGGCGACCATTAATGAAAAACTGTTTTTT. Amino acid sequence: CASSWTGATINEKLFF.

This clone was recorded once. The rearrangement links TRBV5-4 to TRBJ1-1; D remains ambiguous. The germline gives CDR1 SGHNT, CDR2 YYREEE (reference sequence). The CDR3 contains 15 residues. With 1 base removed from V and 0 bases from J, the gap between germline ends came to 10 bases. This chain's CDR3 is CASSLKGVVNTEAFF. The CDR3 DNA reads TGTGCCAGCAGCTTGAAAGGAGTGGTGAACACTGAAGCTTTCTTT.

The chain couples TRBV13 to TRBJ2-7, with TRBD2 matching 9 bases. In germline, CDR1 is PRHDT, CDR2 FYEKMQ (reference sequence). The J segment lost 0 bases and the V segment lost 3 bases, leaving 0 bases of the junction unmatched. CDR3 length: 14 amino acids. CDR3 in amino acids: CASSFSGSSYEQYF. CDR3 sequence (DNA): TGTGCCAGCAGCTTTAGCGGGAGCTCCTACGAGCAGTACTTC.

V is TRBV25-1 and J is TRBJ2-1; 12 bases fit TRBD2. Unmatched junction bases numbered 0, after V lost 3 bases and J lost 0 bases. This CDR3 spans 16 amino acids. CDR1 and CDR2 from the germline V gene are MGHDK and SYGVNS. CDR3 DNA sequence: TGTGCCAGCAGTGAGACTAGCGGGAGCTCCTACAATGAGCAGTTCTTC. Its translation is CASSETSGSSYNEQFF.

The chain uses TRBV27 and TRBJ1-2; 7 positions agree with TRBD1. The CDR3 sequence is 13 residues long. Germline assignment: CDR1 MNHEY and CDR2 SMNVEV (reference sequence). V lost 4 bases to trimming and J lost 9 bases; unmatched junction nucleotides: 8. The DNA for the CDR3 is TGTGCCAGCAGTTCTATACAGGGGAGAAGCTACACCTTC. Protein product: CASSSIQGRSYTF.